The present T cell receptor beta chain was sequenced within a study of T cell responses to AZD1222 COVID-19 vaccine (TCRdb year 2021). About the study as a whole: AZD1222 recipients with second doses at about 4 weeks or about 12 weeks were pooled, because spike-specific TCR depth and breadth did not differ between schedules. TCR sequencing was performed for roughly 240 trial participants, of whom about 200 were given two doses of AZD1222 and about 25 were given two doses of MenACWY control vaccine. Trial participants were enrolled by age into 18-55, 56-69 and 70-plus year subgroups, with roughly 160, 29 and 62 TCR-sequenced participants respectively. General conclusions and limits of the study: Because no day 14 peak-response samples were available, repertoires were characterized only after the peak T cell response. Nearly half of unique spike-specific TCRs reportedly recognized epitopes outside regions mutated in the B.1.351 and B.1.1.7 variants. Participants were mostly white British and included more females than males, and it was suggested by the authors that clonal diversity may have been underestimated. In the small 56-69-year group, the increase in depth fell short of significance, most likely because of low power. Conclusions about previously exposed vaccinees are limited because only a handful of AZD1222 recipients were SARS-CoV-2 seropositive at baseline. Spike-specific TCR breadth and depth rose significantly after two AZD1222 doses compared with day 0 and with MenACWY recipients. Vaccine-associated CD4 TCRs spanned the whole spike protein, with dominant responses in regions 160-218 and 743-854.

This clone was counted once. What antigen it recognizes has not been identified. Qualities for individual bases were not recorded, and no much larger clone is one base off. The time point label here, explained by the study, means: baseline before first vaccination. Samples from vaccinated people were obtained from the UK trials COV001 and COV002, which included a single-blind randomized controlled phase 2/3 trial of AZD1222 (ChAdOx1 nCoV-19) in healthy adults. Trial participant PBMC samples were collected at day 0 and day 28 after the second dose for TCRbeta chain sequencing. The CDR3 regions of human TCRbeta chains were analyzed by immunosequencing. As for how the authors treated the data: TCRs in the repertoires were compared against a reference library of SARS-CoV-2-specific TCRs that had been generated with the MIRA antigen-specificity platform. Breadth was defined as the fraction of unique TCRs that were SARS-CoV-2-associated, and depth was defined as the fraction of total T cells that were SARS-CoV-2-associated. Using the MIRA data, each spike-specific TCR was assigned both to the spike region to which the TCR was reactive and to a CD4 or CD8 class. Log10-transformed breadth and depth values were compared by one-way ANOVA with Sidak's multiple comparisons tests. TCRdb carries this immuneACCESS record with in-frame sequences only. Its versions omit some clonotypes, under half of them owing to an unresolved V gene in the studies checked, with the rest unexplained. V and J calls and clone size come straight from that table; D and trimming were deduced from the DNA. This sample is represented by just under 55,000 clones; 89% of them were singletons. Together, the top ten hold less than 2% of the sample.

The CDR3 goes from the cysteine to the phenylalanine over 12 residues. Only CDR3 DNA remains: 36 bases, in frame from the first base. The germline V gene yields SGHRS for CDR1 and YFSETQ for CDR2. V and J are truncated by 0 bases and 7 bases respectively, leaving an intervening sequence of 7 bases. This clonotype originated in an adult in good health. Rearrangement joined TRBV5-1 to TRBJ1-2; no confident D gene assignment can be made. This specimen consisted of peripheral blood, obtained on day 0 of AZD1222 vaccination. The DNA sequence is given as TGCGCCAGCAGCTTGGGGAACGGTGGCTACACCTTC. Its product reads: CASSLGNGGYTF.